The following is a TCR beta chain sequence with its context. Its target antigen remains unknown. Per-nucleotide qualities are absent, and no much larger clonotype sits a single base away. CDR1 and CDR2 (MDHEN, SYDVKM) derive from the germline V gene. The CDR3 contains 14 residues, cysteine and phenylalanine counted. The kept DNA is CDR3 alone, 42 bases in frame from the first base. Trimming leaves V shorter by 5 bases and J shorter by 2 bases, with the junction holding 6 bases beyond the gene matches. The entry originates in a study of OX40 agonist ivuxolimab in advanced cancers. Study-level background: The costimulatory receptor OX40 (CD134) was targeted by ivuxolimab, a fully human IgG2 agonistic monoclonal antibody. Intravenous ivuxolimab was administered to patients every 2 weeks at six dose levels: 0.01, 0.1, 0.3, 1.5, 3 and 10 mg/kg. In the dose-escalation cohort, 82.7% of patients were male, and the mean age was roughly 60 years with a range of about 20 to 80. Patients were allowed to have had prior anti-PD-1, anti-PD-L1 or anti-CTLA-4 therapy, and around 37% of the dose-escalation patients had previously received checkpoint inhibitors. The paper describes the monotherapy dose-escalation part (N of about 57 patients) of the phase I trial of ivuxolimab. Partial responses occurred in three dose-escalation patients: two with cutaneous melanoma and one with hepatocellular carcinoma. The point of sequencing TCRbeta in the periphery was to test whether ivuxolimab changed TCR sequence diversity and drove clonal T-cell expansion. Among the 50 to 55 dose-escalation patients, around 19 had hepatocellular carcinoma, some 15 melanoma, 9 renal cell carcinoma and 9 head and neck cancer.

The trial excluded patients who had a history of autoimmune disease or who were on systemic immunosuppression. In every dose cohort, peripheral blood was drawn for TCR sequencing at baseline, cycle 4 day 1, and cycle 7 day 1. The samples were drawn from a first-in-human, open-label, multicenter phase I dose-escalation trial of ivuxolimab. Adults with locally advanced or metastatic head and neck squamous cell, hepatocellular, melanoma or renal cell carcinoma were enrolled in the trial. Before TCR sequencing, CD4+ T cells and CD8+ T cells from peripheral blood were sorted into separate populations. The investigation overall reported the following: The antigen specificity of the clonally expanded peripheral T cells was not determined. At doses of 0.1 to 3.0 mg/kg, clonal expansion of both CD4+ and CD8+ blood T cells was observed from baseline to week 6. Partial responders in the 0.1-3.0 mg/kg groups had among the lowest normalized peripheral clonal expansion, especially among CD8+ T cells. On average, CD8+ T cells showed more expanded clones than CD4+ T cells after ivuxolimab. Low levels of normalized T-cell clonal expansion were also seen in some nonresponding patients.

To sequence the TCRbeta CDR3 region, genomic DNA was isolated from the sorted cells. The immunoSEQ Assay was used for sequencing of TCRbeta CDR3 regions. Entries here come from immuneACCESS through TCRdb and include only in-frame sequences with V and J called. Some clones fail to appear in such tables; in the studies checked, an unresolved V gene covers under half of the shortfall, and the cause of the remainder is unknown. Across this sample there are some 60,000 clones, with approximately 91% seen only once. The ten biggest clones cover approximately 4.2% of the sample. The sample here was CD4+ or CD8+ T cells sorted from blood, taken in a trial of the OX40 agonist ivuxolimab. The chain is made from TRBV28 and TRBJ2-7, and 7 bases in between align with TRBD1. This TCR was sampled from an adult with an advanced solid tumor such as melanoma, head and neck, liver or kidney cancer. The CDR3 reads CASSDTGATYEQYF. The sequence in DNA is TGTGCCAGCAGTGACACAGGGGCTACCTACGAGCAGTACTTC.